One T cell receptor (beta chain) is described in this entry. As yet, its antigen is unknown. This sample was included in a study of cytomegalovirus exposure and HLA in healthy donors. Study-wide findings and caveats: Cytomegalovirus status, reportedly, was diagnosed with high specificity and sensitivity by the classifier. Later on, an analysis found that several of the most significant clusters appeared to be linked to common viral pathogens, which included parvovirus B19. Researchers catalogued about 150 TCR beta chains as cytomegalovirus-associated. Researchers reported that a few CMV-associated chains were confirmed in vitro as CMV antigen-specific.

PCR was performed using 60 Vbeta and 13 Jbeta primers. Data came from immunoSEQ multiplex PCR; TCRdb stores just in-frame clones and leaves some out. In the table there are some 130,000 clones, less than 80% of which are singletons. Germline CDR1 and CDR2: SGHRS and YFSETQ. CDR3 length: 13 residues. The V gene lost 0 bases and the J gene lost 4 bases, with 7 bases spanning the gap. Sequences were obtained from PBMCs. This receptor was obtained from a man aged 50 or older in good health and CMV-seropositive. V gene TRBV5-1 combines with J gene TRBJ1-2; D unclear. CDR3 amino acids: CASSLGGSYGYTF. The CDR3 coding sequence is TGCGCCAGCAGCTTGGGTGGGAGCTATGGCTACACCTTC.